These 17 T cell receptor beta chains share one sample of origin, sequenced in a study of OX40 agonist ivuxolimab in advanced cancers. Sequencing used immunoSEQ multiplex PCR; TCRdb keeps in-frame clones, though not all of them. The table has some 86,000 clones, around 83% seen once. The sample in question was CD4+ or CD8+ T cells sorted from blood, obtained in a trial of the OX40 agonist ivuxolimab. Receptors were obtained from an adult with an advanced solid tumor such as melanoma, head and neck, liver or kidney cancer.

The chain joins TRBV18 to TRBJ2-1; D not certain. V was clipped by 3 bases and J by 2 bases, with 5 bases between them. This CDR3 region has 13 residues. In germline, CDR1 is KGHSH, CDR2 LQKENI. CDR3 sequence (DNA): TGTGCCAGCTCACCGGGCCCCTACAATGAGCAGTTCTTC. It codes for CASSPGPYNEQFF. The entire variable domain, with the rest obtained from reference TRBV18 and TRBJ2-1, is as follows: NAGVMQNPRHLVRRRGQEARLRCSPMKGHSHVYWYRQLPEEGLKFMVYLQKENIIDESGMPKERFSAEFPKEGPSILRIQQVVRGDSAAYFCASSPGPYNEQFFGPGTRLTVL.

This chain joins TRBV29-1 and TRBJ1-5; D not certain. Germline CDR1 SQVTM, CDR2 ANQGSEA. The CDR3 covers 14 residues. Trimming took 6 bases from V and 4 from J, leaving 16 bases between them. The DNA of the CDR3 is TGCAGCGTGAAGGCCGGGTCCCCGAATCAGCCCCAGCATTTT. Encoded protein: CSVKAGSPNQPQHF. Filled out from reference TRBV29-1 and TRBJ1-5, the complete variable domain reads SAVISQKPSRDICQRGTSLTIQCQVDSQVTMMFWYRQQPGQSLTLIATANQGSEATYESGFVIDKFPISRPNLTFSTLTVSNMSPEDSSIYLCSVKAGSPNQPQHFGDGTRLSIL.

The J gene is TRBJ2-3, the V gene TRBV29-1; 8 bases map to TRBD2. The CDR3 has 14 amino acids. The V gene end was trimmed by 7 bases and the J gene end by 4 bases; junction bases not matched to a gene: 10. Germline V lookup: CDR1 SQVTM, CDR2 ANQGSEA. The CDR3 nucleotides read TGCAGCGCCCGTCGGGGGGGCCAAGCAGATACGCAGTATTTT. Amino acid sequence: CSARRGGQADTQYF.

The V and J genes are TRBV19 and TRBJ1-5, with 7 bases fitting TRBD1. Germline assignment: CDR1 LNHDA and CDR2 SQIVND (reference sequence). The CDR3 is 17 residues long. The trim removed 6 bases at V and 4 bases at J, leaving 15 bases unmatched. The CDR3 DNA follows: TGTGCCAGTAGCAATGATCAGACGACAGGGAAGAATCAGCCCCAGCATTTT. It codes for CASSNDQTTGKNQPQHF.

The chain joins TRBV2 to TRBJ2-1, with 7 bases identical to TRBD1. Trimming took 8 bases from V and 6 from J; bases not matched to a gene: 13. The germline CDR1 and CDR2 sequences are SNHLY and FYNNEI. CDR3 length: 15 amino acids. CDR3 region: CASSSGQRRSNEQFF. In DNA form, the CDR3 reads TGTGCCAGCTCGTCGGGACAGCGACGTTCCAATGAGCAGTTCTTC.

This chain joins TRBV2 and TRBJ1-4; maybe TRBD1 (6 bases). CDR1 and CDR2 (germline): SNHLY, FYNNEI. Trimming took off 8 bases at V and 4 bases at J, with 17 bases between the two ends. The CDR3 covers 15 residues. CDR3 protein: CASGQPAAGNEKLFF. In DNA, the CDR3 is TGTGCCAGCGGACAGCCGGCAGCTGGTAATGAAAAACTGTTTTTT. Supplemented by reference TRBV2 and TRBJ1-4, the full variable domain reads EPEVTQTPSHQVTQMGQEVILRCVPISNHLYFYWYRQILGQKVEFLVSFYNNEISEKSEIFDDQFSVERPDGSNFTLKIRSTKLEDSAMYFCASGQPAAGNEKLFFGSGTQLSVL.

The chain employs TRBV7-6 and TRBJ2-2; D is perhaps TRBD2 (6 bases). Trimming pared 7 bases from V and 5 bases from J, leaving 17 bases between. Germline CDR1 reads SGHVS; CDR2 reads FNYEAQ. This CDR3 is 15 amino acids long. CDR3 coding DNA: TGTGCCAGCACCCAAGGCGGGGCCTTAACCGGGGAGCTGTTTTTT. It translates to CASTQGGALTGELFF.

The V call is TRBV11-2, the J call TRBJ2-5; D is uncertain. Between the trimmed V and J ends, which lost 5 bases and 2 bases, there was a span of 9 bases. The CDR3 length is 13 residues. The germline gives CDR1 SGHAT, CDR2 FQNNGV. CDR3 amino acids: CASSPFHQETQYF. DNA of the CDR3: TGTGCCAGCAGCCCCTTCCATCAAGAGACCCAGTACTTC.

The rearrangement uses TRBV19 and TRBJ2-5; 8 bases match TRBD1. V trimming: 3 bases; J trimming: 3 bases; junction bases outside the gene matches: 3. The germline gives CDR1 LNHDA, CDR2 SQIVND (reference sequence). The CDR3 is 14 amino acids. The DNA of the CDR3 is TGTGCCAGTAGTATGAAACAGGGGGAAGAGACCCAGTACTTC. Protein product: CASSMKQGEETQYF.

V is TRBV18 and J is TRBJ1-4, with TRBD1 as a possible D gene (5 bases). Germline V gene sequence: CDR1 KGHSH, CDR2 LQKENI. V lost 0 bases to trimming and J lost 8 bases, with 13 bases between them. This CDR3 has 15 amino acids. DNA for the CDR3: TGTGCCAGCTCACCACCGTCCAGGGTAGGGGAAAAACTGTTTTTT. It yields the protein CASSPPSRVGEKLFF.

This chain connects TRBV6-6 to TRBJ1-5; TRBD1 is a possible D gene (5 bases). There are 15 residues in the CDR3. V was shortened by 7 bases and J by 7 bases, with 20 bases between the two germline ends. Germline V lookup: CDR1 MNHNY, CDR2 SVGAGI (reference sequence). The CDR3 coding sequence is TGTGCCAGCACCGGAGGCGGGGGAAGGTCACAGCCCCAGCATTTT. Translation: CASTGGGGRSQPQHF.

This chain connects TRBV10-2 to TRBJ1-4, with a weak D call TRBD1 (5 bases). Germline values: CDR1 WSHSY, CDR2 SAAADI. There are 12 residues in the CDR3. The V gene lost 6 bases and the J gene lost 9 bases, with 11 bases spanning the gap. CDR3 coding DNA: TGCGCCAGCAGGGGGCAGGAACAAAAACTGTTTTTT. Translation gives CASRGQEQKLFF.

This chain joins TRBV7-9 and TRBJ1-3, with D tentatively TRBD1 (5 bases). CDR1 SEHNR and CDR2 FQNEAQ come from the germline V gene (reference sequence). This CDR3 has 16 residues. The germline V and J ends were trimmed by 5 bases and 0 bases, with 14 bases remaining between them. The CDR3 nucleotides are TGTGCCAGCAGCCCCGGGGCGGCTCTCTCTGGAAACACCATATATTTT. Translating it yields CASSPGAALSGNTIYF.

The rearrangement uses TRBV4-1 and TRBJ1-6; D uncertain. Germline CDR1 and CDR2: MGHRA and YSYEKL. Trimming stripped 4 bases from V and 0 bases from J, with 13 bases between. There are 17 residues in the CDR3. This chain's CDR3 is CASSPSVSSSYNSPLHF. CDR3 in DNA: TGCGCCAGCAGCCCTTCGGTTAGTAGCTCCTATAATTCACCCCTCCACTTT.

J is TRBJ2-2 and V is TRBV27, with TRBD1 matching over 7 bases. V trimming: 6 bases; J trimming: 2 bases; junction bases outside the gene matches: 9. There are 16 residues in the CDR3. CDR1 is MNHEY, CDR2 SMNVEV, per germline (reference sequence). The CDR3: CASSPSGTVNTGELFF. For the CDR3, the DNA is TGTGCCAGCAGCCCTTCCGGGACAGTAAACACCGGGGAGCTGTTTTTT.

The chain carries TRBV30 and TRBJ1-2, with D possibly matching TRBD1 (6 bases). The CDR3 spans 17 residues. Germline values: CDR1 GTSNPN, CDR2 SVGIG (reference sequence). V was cut by 2 bases and J by 1 base, with 20 bases left in between. Here the CDR3 DNA reads TGTGCCTGGAGTCGCCCCCCCGGGACATTTTATAACTATGGCTACACCTTC. Translation gives CAWSRPPGTFYNYGYTF.

V and J are TRBV28 and TRBJ2-7; tentative D call: TRBD1 (5 bases). Germline lookup yields CDR1 MDHEN and CDR2 SYDVKM. With 6 bases removed from V and 3 bases from J, the gap between germline ends came to 18 bases. CDR3 size: 15 residues. This CDR3 is CASSQTDSKSYEQYF. CDR3 DNA: TGTGCCAGCAGCCAGACTGACAGTAAGAGCTACGAGCAGTACTTC. The full variable domain, in which reference TRBV28 and TRBJ2-7 provide the parts outside the CDR3, is DVKVTQSSRYLVKRTGEKVFLECVQDMDHENMFWYRQDPGLGLRLIYFSYDVKMKEKGDIPEGYSVSREKKERFSLILESASTNQTSMYLCASSQTDSKSYEQYFGPGTRLTVT.